Listed below are T cell receptor beta chains from one sample, sequenced in a study of cytomegalovirus exposure and HLA in healthy donors. Produced via immunoSEQ multiplex PCR; TCRdb's table is partial and in-frame only. The table shows around 70,000 clones, with around 95% occurring only once. Material for sequencing was PBMCs. The receptor source for this set is a man in his late teens or twenties in good health and CMV-seronegative. Both conserved end residues are part of each CDR3. D genes are given only for firm matches. Clone size is given for some rows only: seen once, a few or many times, or a class if the clone is expanded.

V gene: TRBV25-1
D gene: .
J gene: TRBJ1-2
clone size: .
CDR3 protein: CASSDQNYGYTF
CDR3 DNA: TGTGCCAGCAGTGACCAAAACTATGGCTACACCTTC

V gene: TRBV7-9
D gene: .
J gene: TRBJ2-6
clone size: .
CDR3 protein: CASSSSRFGANVLTF
CDR3 DNA: TGTGCCAGCAGCTCGTCTCGTTTTGGGGCCAACGTCCTGACTTTC

V gene: TRBV7-3
D gene: TRBD2
J gene: TRBJ2-3
clone size: .
CDR3 protein: CASSLRGLAGGPEDTQYF
CDR3 DNA: TGTGCCAGCAGCCTAAGAGGGCTAGCGGGGGGGCCGGAGGATACGCAGTATTTT

V gene: TRBV25-1
D gene: .
J gene: TRBJ1-1
clone size: .
CDR3 protein: CASSELLGQHTEAFF
CDR3 DNA: TGTGCCAGCAGTGAATTATTAGGACAGCACACTGAAGCTTTCTTT

V gene: TRBV18
D gene: TRBD1
J gene: TRBJ1-5
clone size: .
CDR3 protein: CASSPTGNQPQHF
CDR3 DNA: TGTGCCAGCTCACCGACAGGGAATCAGCCCCAGCATTTT

V gene: TRBV5-8
D gene: .
J gene: TRBJ1-1
clone size: .
CDR3 protein: CASSLGGNTEAFF
CDR3 DNA: TGTGCCAGCAGCTTGGGAGGGAACACTGAAGCTTTCTTT

V gene: TRBV5-6
D gene: TRBD1
J gene: TRBJ1-2
clone size: few
CDR3 protein: CASSPQAGQGGVYGYTF
CDR3 DNA: TGTGCCAGCAGCCCGCAGGCCGGACAGGGGGGGGTCTATGGCTACACCTTC

V gene: TRBV30
D gene: .
J gene: TRBJ1-2
clone size: .
CDR3 protein: CAWSVSDGYTF
CDR3 DNA: TGTGCCTGGAGTGTTTCGGATGGCTACACCTTC

V gene: TRBV5-4
D gene: .
J gene: TRBJ1-2
clone size: .
CDR3 protein: CASSLGTRGGYTF
CDR3 DNA: TGTGCCAGCAGCCTCGGGACTAGGGGCGGCTACACCTTC

V gene: TRBV11-2
D gene: TRBD2
J gene: TRBJ2-1
clone size: .
CDR3 protein: CASSLGFGGASHEQFF
CDR3 DNA: TGTGCCAGCAGCTTAGGGTTCGGGGGGGCCTCCCATGAGCAGTTCTTC

V gene: TRBV30
D gene: .
J gene: TRBJ2-7
clone size: .
CDR3 protein: CAWSYRSEQYF
CDR3 DNA: TGTGCCTGGAGTTACAGGAGCGAGCAGTACTTC

V gene: TRBV5-5
D gene: .
J gene: TRBJ1-5
clone size: .
CDR3 protein: CASSLVQGTGQPQHF
CDR3 DNA: TGTGCCAGCAGCTTGGTACAGGGTACGGGTCAGCCCCAGCATTTT

V gene: TRBV30
D gene: TRBD1
J gene: TRBJ1-1
clone size: .
CDR3 protein: CAWSPGQGNTEAFF
CDR3 DNA: TGTGCCTGGAGCCCTGGACAGGGTAACACTGAAGCTTTCTTT

V gene: TRBV27
D gene: .
J gene: TRBJ2-3
clone size: .
CDR3 protein: CASSLSMAFVFSTDTQYF
CDR3 DNA: TGTGCCAGCAGTTTATCGATGGCTTTCGTCTTTAGCACAGATACGCAGTATTTT

V gene: TRBV6-5
D gene: .
J gene: TRBJ2-1
clone size: once
CDR3 protein: CATKQESSYNEQFF
CDR3 DNA: TGTGCCACCAAACAGGAGAGCTCCTACAATGAGCAGTTCTTC

V gene: TRBV5-6
D gene: .
J gene: TRBJ1-1
clone size: .
CDR3 protein: CASSLNLGGVNTEAFF
CDR3 DNA: TGTGCCAGCAGCTTGAATCTGGGAGGGGTAAACACTGAAGCTTTCTTT

V gene: TRBV30
D gene: TRBD1
J gene: TRBJ1-5
clone size: .
CDR3 protein: CAWSASDRGNQPQHF
CDR3 DNA: TGTGCCTGGAGTGCGAGTGACAGGGGCAATCAGCCCCAGCATTTT

V gene: TRBV27
D gene: TRBD1
J gene: TRBJ2-7
clone size: .
CDR3 protein: CASSPRTGYEQYF
CDR3 DNA: TGTGCCAGCAGCCCTAGGACAGGATACGAGCAGTACTTC

V gene: TRBV28
D gene: TRBD1
J gene: TRBJ2-1
clone size: .
CDR3 protein: CASSPFGTATYNEQFF
CDR3 DNA: TGTGCCAGCAGTCCCTTCGGGACAGCTACATACAATGAGCAGTTCTTC

V gene: TRBV4-1
D gene: .
J gene: TRBJ2-5
clone size: .
CDR3 protein: CASSQILGVETQYF
CDR3 DNA: TGCGCCAGCAGCCAGATATTAGGGGTGGAGACCCAGTACTTC

V gene: TRBV4-3
D gene: TRBD2
J gene: TRBJ2-5
clone size: .
CDR3 protein: CASSRRSGGLETQYF
CDR3 DNA: TGCGCCAGCAGCAGACGATCGGGGGGGCTAGAGACCCAGTACTTC

V gene: TRBV28
D gene: .
J gene: TRBJ1-1
clone size: .
CDR3 protein: CASTTGLMNTEAFF
CDR3 DNA: TGTGCCAGCACCACAGGGTTGATGAACACTGAAGCTTTCTTT

V gene: TRBV18
D gene: .
J gene: TRBJ1-4
clone size: .
CDR3 protein: CASSPRVGEKLFF
CDR3 DNA: TGTGCCAGCTCACCTCGGGTCGGTGAAAAACTGTTTTTT

V gene: TRBV4-3
D gene: .
J gene: TRBJ1-1
clone size: .
CDR3 protein: CASSPQNQGMNTEAFF
CDR3 DNA: TGCGCCAGCAGCCCGCAGAACCAGGGGATGAACACTGAAGCTTTCTTT

V gene: TRBV5-1
D gene: .
J gene: TRBJ1-2
clone size: .
CDR3 protein: CASSRDGGGEGYTF
CDR3 DNA: TGCGCCAGCAGTCGAGATGGCGGGGGTGAGGGCTACACCTTC

V gene: TRBV5-4
D gene: TRBD1
J gene: TRBJ1-2
clone size: .
CDR3 protein: CASSTGQEVHGYTF
CDR3 DNA: TGTGCCAGCAGCACGGGACAGGAGGTTCATGGCTACACCTTC

V gene: TRBV6-5
D gene: .
J gene: TRBJ2-4
clone size: .
CDR3 protein: CASSSPGKNIQYF
CDR3 DNA: TGTGCCAGCAGTTCGCCGGGCAAAAACATTCAGTACTTC

V gene: TRBV6-5
D gene: TRBD1
J gene: TRBJ2-7
clone size: .
CDR3 protein: CASSYGAGGNEQYF
CDR3 DNA: TGTGCCAGCAGTTACGGGGCAGGGGGCAACGAGCAGTACTTC

V gene: TRBV15
D gene: .
J gene: TRBJ1-5
clone size: .
CDR3 protein: CATSRAGREQPQHF
CDR3 DNA: TGTGCCACCAGCAGAGCTGGGCGGGAACAGCCCCAGCATTTT

V gene: TRBV27
D gene: .
J gene: TRBJ1-5
clone size: .
CDR3 protein: CASSLRFGGSNSNQPQHF
CDR3 DNA: TGTGCCAGCAGTTTAAGGTTCGGCGGCTCGAATAGCAATCAGCCCCAGCATTTT

V gene: TRBV10-2
D gene: .
J gene: TRBJ2-7
clone size: .
CDR3 protein: CATRDYEQYF
CDR3 DNA: TGCGCCACGAGGGACTACGAGCAGTACTTC

V gene: TRBV11-2
D gene: .
J gene: TRBJ2-1
clone size: .
CDR3 protein: CASSLVRNEQFF
CDR3 DNA: TGTGCCAGCAGCTTAGTGAGAAATGAGCAGTTCTTC

V gene: TRBV2
D gene: TRBD1
J gene: TRBJ1-5
clone size: .
CDR3 protein: CASTGGGQPQHF
CDR3 DNA: TGTGCCAGCACAGGGGGCGGTCAGCCCCAGCATTTT

V gene: TRBV27
D gene: .
J gene: TRBJ2-1
clone size: .
CDR3 protein: CASRIMGGTGDEQFF
CDR3 DNA: TGTGCCAGCAGGATTATGGGGGGAACAGGGGATGAGCAGTTCTTC

V gene: TRBV5-1
D gene: TRBD1
J gene: TRBJ2-7
clone size: .
CDR3 protein: CASSLDVGVGTGGEEQYF
CDR3 DNA: TGCGCCAGCAGCTTGGATGTCGGGGTGGGGACAGGGGGCGAAGAGCAGTACTTC

V gene: TRBV11-2
D gene: TRBD1
J gene: TRBJ2-5
clone size: .
CDR3 protein: CASSRDRDSRETQYF
CDR3 DNA: TGTGCCAGCAGCCGGGACAGAGATAGTCGTGAGACCCAGTACTTC

V gene: TRBV10-3
D gene: .
J gene: TRBJ1-1
clone size: .
CDR3 protein: CAIMQDTEAFF
CDR3 DNA: TGTGCCATCATGCAGGACACTGAAGCTTTCTTT

V gene: TRBV25-1
D gene: TRBD2
J gene: TRBJ2-2
clone size: .
CDR3 protein: CASSPAGAGELFF
CDR3 DNA: TGTGCCAGCAGCCCGGCGGGGGCCGGGGAGCTGTTTTTT

V gene: TRBV27
D gene: .
J gene: TRBJ2-6
clone size: .
CDR3 protein: CASRGGAGANVLTF
CDR3 DNA: TGTGCCAGCCGGGGTGGAGCTGGGGCCAACGTCCTGACTTTC

V gene: TRBV15
D gene: TRBD1
J gene: TRBJ1-1
clone size: .
CDR3 protein: CATRKGDRGAFF
CDR3 DNA: TGTGCCACCCGTAAGGGGGACAGAGGAGCTTTCTTT

V gene: TRBV5-4
D gene: .
J gene: TRBJ2-3
clone size: .
CDR3 protein: CASSKGRTGVPDTQYF
CDR3 DNA: TGTGCCAGCAGCAAGGGCAGGACGGGGGTCCCAGATACGCAGTATTTT

V gene: TRBV30
D gene: .
J gene: TRBJ2-2
clone size: .
CDR3 protein: CAWARRENTGELFF
CDR3 DNA: TGTGCCTGGGCCCGTCGCGAAAACACCGGGGAGCTGTTTTTT

V gene: TRBV7-2
D gene: TRBD1
J gene: TRBJ1-4
clone size: .
CDR3 protein: CASSWMGTGGEKLFF
CDR3 DNA: TGTGCCAGCAGCTGGATGGGGACAGGGGGTGAAAAACTGTTTTTT

V gene: TRBV30
D gene: .
J gene: TRBJ1-3
clone size: .
CDR3 protein: CAWGTSRGNTIYF
CDR3 DNA: TGTGCCTGGGGGACTTCTAGAGGAAACACCATATATTTT

V gene: TRBV2
D gene: TRBD1
J gene: TRBJ2-5
clone size: .
CDR3 protein: CATNRRGRLETQYF
CDR3 DNA: TGTGCCACCAACCGCAGGGGGCGATTAGAGACCCAGTACTTC

V gene: TRBV23-1
D gene: .
J gene: TRBJ1-2
clone size: .
CDR3 protein: CASSQSGQLVYGYTF
CDR3 DNA: TGCGCCAGCAGTCAGTCCGGACAGCTAGTCTATGGCTACACCTTC

V gene: TRBV7-3
D gene: .
J gene: TRBJ2-2
clone size: .
CDR3 protein: CASSLSGTPGTGELFF
CDR3 DNA: TGTGCCAGCAGCTTATCCGGCACCCCGGGGACCGGGGAGCTGTTTTTT

V gene: TRBV28
D gene: TRBD1
J gene: TRBJ1-4
clone size: .
CDR3 protein: CASSTATGGREKLFF
CDR3 DNA: TGTGCCAGCAGTACGGCGACAGGGGGTAGGGAAAAACTGTTTTTT

V gene: TRBV6-6
D gene: .
J gene: TRBJ2-7
clone size: .
CDR3 protein: CASVSRFGAEQYF
CDR3 DNA: TGTGCCAGCGTTTCGAGATTTGGGGCTGAGCAGTACTTC

V gene: TRBV10-3
D gene: .
J gene: TRBJ2-7
clone size: .
CDR3 protein: CAISESRDYEQYF
CDR3 DNA: TGTGCCATCAGTGAGTCGAGAGATTACGAGCAGTACTTC

V gene: TRBV5-1
D gene: .
J gene: TRBJ2-7
clone size: .
CDR3 protein: CASSLATGRYDEQYF
CDR3 DNA: TGCGCCAGCAGCTTGGCGACAGGGAGGTATGACGAGCAGTACTTC

V gene: TRBV7-6
D gene: .
J gene: TRBJ2-6
clone size: .
CDR3 protein: CASSRGLPGANVLTF
CDR3 DNA: TGTGCCAGCAGCCGCGGGTTACCTGGGGCCAACGTCCTGACTTTC

V gene: TRBV11-2
D gene: .
J gene: TRBJ1-6
clone size: .
CDR3 protein: CASSLSSYNSPLHF
CDR3 DNA: TGTGCCAGCAGCCTAAGCTCCTATAATTCACCCCTCCACTTT

V gene: TRBV14
D gene: .
J gene: TRBJ1-2
clone size: .
CDR3 protein: CASSQEEWGIYGYTF
CDR3 DNA: TGTGCCAGCAGCCAAGAGGAATGGGGCATCTATGGCTACACCTTC

V gene: TRBV7-3
D gene: TRBD2
J gene: TRBJ2-1
clone size: .
CDR3 protein: CASSLNPGLAANEQFF
CDR3 DNA: TGTGCCAGCAGCTTAAATCCGGGACTAGCGGCTAATGAGCAGTTCTTC

V gene: TRBV5-8
D gene: TRBD1
J gene: TRBJ2-3
clone size: once
CDR3 protein: CASSRGQGFADTQYF
CDR3 DNA: TGTGCCAGCAGCCGGGGACAGGGATTTGCAGATACGCAGTATTTT